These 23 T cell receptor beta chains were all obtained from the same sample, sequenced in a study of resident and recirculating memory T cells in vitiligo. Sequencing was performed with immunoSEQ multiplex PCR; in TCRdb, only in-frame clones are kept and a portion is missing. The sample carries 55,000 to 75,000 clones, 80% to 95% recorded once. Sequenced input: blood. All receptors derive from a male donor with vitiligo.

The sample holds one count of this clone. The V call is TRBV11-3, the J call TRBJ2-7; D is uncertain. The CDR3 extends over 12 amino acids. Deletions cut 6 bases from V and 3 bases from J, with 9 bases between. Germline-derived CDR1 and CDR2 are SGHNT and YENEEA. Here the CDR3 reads CASSSGNYEQYF. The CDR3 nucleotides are TGTGCCAGCAGTTCAGGAAACTACGAGCAGTACTTC.

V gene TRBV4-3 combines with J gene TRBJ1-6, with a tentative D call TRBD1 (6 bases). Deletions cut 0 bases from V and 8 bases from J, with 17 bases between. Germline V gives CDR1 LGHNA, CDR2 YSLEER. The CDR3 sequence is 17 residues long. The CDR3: CASSQDPRGAGHSPLHF. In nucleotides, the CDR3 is TGCGCCAGCAGCCAAGATCCCCGGGGGGCTGGGCATTCACCCCTCCACTTT.

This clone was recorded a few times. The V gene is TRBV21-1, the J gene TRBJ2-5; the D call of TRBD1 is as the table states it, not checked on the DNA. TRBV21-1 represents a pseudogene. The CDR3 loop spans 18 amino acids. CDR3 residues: CASSKQGQGTPFGETQYF. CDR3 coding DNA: TGTGCCAGCAGCAAACAAGGACAGGGGACCCCCTTTGGGGAGACCCAGTACTTC.

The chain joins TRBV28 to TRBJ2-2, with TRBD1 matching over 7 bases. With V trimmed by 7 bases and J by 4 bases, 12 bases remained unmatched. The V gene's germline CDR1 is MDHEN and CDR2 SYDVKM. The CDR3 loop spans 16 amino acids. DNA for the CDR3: TGTGCCAGCAATTCACCTACAGGGGCGGGCACCGGGGAGCTGTTTTTT. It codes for CASNSPTGAGTGELFF.

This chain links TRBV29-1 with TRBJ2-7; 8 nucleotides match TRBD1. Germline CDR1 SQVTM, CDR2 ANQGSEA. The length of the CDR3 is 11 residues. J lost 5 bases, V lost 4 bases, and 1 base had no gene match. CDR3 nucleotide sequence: TGCAGCGTTGGACAGGGGAACGAGCAGTACTTC. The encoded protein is CSVGQGNEQYF.

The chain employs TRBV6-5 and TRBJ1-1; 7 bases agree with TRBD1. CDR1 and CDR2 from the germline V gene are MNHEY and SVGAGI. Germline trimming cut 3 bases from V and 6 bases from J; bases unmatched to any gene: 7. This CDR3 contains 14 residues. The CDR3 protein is CASSYHDRAPEAFF. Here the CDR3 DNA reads TGTGCCAGCAGTTATCACGACAGGGCTCCTGAAGCTTTCTTT.

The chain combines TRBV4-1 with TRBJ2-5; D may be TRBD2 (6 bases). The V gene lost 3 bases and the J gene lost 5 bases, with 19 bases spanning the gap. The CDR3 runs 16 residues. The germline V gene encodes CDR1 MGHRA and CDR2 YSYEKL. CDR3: CASSQELAVVDETQYF. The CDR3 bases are TGCGCCAGCAGCCAGGAACTAGCCGTTGTAGACGAGACCCAGTACTTC.

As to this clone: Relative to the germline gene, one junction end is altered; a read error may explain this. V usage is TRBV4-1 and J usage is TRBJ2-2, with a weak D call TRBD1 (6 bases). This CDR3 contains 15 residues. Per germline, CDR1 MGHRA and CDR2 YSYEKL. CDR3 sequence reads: CASRQDTGLAGELFF. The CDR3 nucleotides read TGCGCCAGCAGACAAGACACAGGGTTGGCCGGGGAGCTGTTTTTT.

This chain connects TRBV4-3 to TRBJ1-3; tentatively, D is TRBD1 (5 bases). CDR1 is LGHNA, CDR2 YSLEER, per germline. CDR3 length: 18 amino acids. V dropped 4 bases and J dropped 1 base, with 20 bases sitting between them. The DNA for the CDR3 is TGCGCCAGCAGCCGAGTGCGGCAGGGAACTAATTCTGGAAACACCATATATTTT. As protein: CASSRVRQGTNSGNTIYF.

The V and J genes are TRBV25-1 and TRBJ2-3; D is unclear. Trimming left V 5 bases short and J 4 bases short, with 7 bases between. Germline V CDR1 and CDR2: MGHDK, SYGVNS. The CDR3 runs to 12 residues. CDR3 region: CASSTSADTQYF. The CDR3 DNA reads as TGTGCCAGCAGTACTTCTGCAGATACGCAGTATTTT.

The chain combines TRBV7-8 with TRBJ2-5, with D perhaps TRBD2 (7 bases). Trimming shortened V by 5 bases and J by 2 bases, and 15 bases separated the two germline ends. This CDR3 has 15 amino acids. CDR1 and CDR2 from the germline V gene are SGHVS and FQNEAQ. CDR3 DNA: TGTGCCAGCAGCAAGGGGGGGGGAGAGCAAGAGACCCAGTACTTC. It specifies CASSKGGGEQETQYF.

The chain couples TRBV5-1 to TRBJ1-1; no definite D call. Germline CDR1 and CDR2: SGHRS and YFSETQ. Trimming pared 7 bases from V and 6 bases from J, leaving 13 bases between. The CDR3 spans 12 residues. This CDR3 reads CASGQQGAEAFF. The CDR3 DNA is TGCGCCAGCGGGCAACAAGGCGCTGAAGCTTTCTTT.

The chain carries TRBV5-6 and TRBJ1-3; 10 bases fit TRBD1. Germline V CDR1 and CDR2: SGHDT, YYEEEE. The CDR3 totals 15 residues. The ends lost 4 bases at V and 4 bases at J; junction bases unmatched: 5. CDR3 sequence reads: CASSAGQGFGNTIYF. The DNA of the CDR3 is TGTGCCAGCAGCGCGGGACAGGGGTTCGGAAACACCATATATTTT.

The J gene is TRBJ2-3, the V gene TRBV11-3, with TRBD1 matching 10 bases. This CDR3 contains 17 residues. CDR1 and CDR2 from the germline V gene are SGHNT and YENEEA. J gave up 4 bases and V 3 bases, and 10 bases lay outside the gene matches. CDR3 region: CASSLLRDRGIPDTQYF. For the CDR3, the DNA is TGTGCCAGCAGCTTGCTCAGGGACAGGGGTATTCCAGATACGCAGTATTTT.

In DNA form, the CDR3 reads TGTGCCAGCAGGTCAAGAGGTTCTAGCATCGACACCGGGGAGCTGTTTTTT. This gives the protein CASRSRGSSIDTGELFF. The V call is TRBV2, the J call TRBJ2-2; weak D call: TRBD2 (5 bases). The CDR3 runs to 17 residues. V dropped 6 bases and J dropped 3 bases, with 20 bases sitting between them. Germline assignment: CDR1 SNHLY and CDR2 FYNNEI.

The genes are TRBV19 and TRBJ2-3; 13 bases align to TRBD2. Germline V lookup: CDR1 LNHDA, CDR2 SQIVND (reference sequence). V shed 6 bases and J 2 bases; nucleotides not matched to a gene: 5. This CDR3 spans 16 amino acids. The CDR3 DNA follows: TGTGCCAGTAGCCCGGGACTAGCGGGATCCACAGATACGCAGTATTTT. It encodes CASSPGLAGSTDTQYF.

CDR3 sequence: CASSASRDRTNYGYTF. As DNA, the CDR3 is TGTGCCAGCAGCGCCAGCCGGGACAGGACTAACTATGGCTACACCTTC. The chain uses TRBV11-2 and TRBJ1-2, with 8 bases identical to TRBD1. The CDR3 has 16 residues. V shed 5 bases, J shed 0 bases, and the junction held 8 bases outside the gene matches. Germline V CDR1 and CDR2: SGHAT, FQNNGV.

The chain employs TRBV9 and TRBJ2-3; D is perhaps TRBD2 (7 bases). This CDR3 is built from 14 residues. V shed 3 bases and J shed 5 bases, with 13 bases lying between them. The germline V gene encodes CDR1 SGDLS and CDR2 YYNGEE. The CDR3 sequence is CASSGAGALDTQYF. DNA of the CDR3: TGTGCCAGCAGCGGGGCGGGGGCTTTAGATACGCAGTATTTT.

In DNA, the CDR3 is TGTGCCAGCAGCTTGGACAGGGGCCTACCCCAGCAGTACTTC. It translates to CASSLDRGLPQQYF. The rearrangement links TRBV5-6 to TRBJ2-7, with 7 bases identical to TRBD1. Germline CDR1 reads SGHDT; CDR2 reads YYEEEE. The CDR3 is 14 amino acids. After removal of 0 bases from V and 8 bases from J, the junction contained 8 bases not matched to a gene.

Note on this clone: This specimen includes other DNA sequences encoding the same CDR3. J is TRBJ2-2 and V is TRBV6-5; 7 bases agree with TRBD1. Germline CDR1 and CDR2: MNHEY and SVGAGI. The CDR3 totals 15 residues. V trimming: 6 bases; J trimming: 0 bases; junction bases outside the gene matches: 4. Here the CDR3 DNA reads TGTGCCAGCAGCCGGCAGGGGGCGAACACCGGGGAGCTGTTTTTT. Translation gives CASSRQGANTGELFF.

The CDR3 DNA is TGTGCCAGCAGCTCCGGACTAATGGGGCAGTATTTT. Its protein is CASSSGLMGQYF. This chain joins TRBV7-2 and TRBJ2-3; possible D gene TRBD2, 6 bases. Germline CDR1 and CDR2: SGHTA and FQGNSA. The CDR3 has 12 residues. V was cut by 4 bases and J by 11 bases, with 13 bases left in between.

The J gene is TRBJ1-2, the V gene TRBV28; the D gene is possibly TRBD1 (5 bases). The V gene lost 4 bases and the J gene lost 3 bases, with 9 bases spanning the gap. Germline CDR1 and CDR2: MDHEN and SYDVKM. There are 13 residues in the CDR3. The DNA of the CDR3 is TGTGCCAGCAGTTCAGGGTCCGACTATGGCTACACCTTC. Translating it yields CASSSGSDYGYTF.

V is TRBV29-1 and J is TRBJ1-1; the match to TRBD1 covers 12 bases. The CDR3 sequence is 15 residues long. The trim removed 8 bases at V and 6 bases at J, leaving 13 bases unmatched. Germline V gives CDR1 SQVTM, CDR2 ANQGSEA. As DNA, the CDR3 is TGCAGCATCCCCCGGGACAGGGGGCTGAGAGCTGAAGCTTTCTTT. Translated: CSIPRDRGLRAEAFF. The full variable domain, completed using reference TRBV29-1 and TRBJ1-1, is SAVISQKPSRDICQRGTSLTIQCQVDSQVTMMFWYRQQPGQSLTLIATANQGSEATYESGFVIDKFPISRPNLTFSTLTVSNMSPEDSSIYLCSIPRDRGLRAEAFFGQGTRLTVV.